This entry lists 17 T cell receptor beta chains sequenced from one sample in a study of cytomegalovirus exposure and HLA in healthy donors. The PCR used 60 Vbeta and 13 Jbeta primers. Clones were read by immunoSEQ multiplex PCR, and TCRdb kept only the in-frame ones, dropping some. The sample records approximately 210,000 clones, about four fifths being singletons. Sequencing used PBMCs. All receptors derive from a girl aged 10-17 years in good health and CMV-seropositive.

The rearrangement uses TRBV30 and TRBJ2-5, with 7 bases aligning to TRBD1. V was clipped by 4 bases and J by 4 bases; unmatched bases: 6. The germline V gene has CDR1 GTSNPN and CDR2 SVGIG (reference sequence). The CDR3 extends over 13 amino acids. The CDR3 protein is CAWTKTGRETQYF. As DNA, the CDR3 is TGTGCCTGGACCAAGACAGGGAGAGAGACCCAGTACTTC.

The V call is TRBV4-3, the J call TRBJ2-2; 10 nucleotides match TRBD2. Germline CDR1 reads LGHNA; CDR2 reads YSLEER. V was pared by 0 bases and J by 6 bases, with 1 base of the junction left unmatched. The CDR3 length is 15 residues. CDR3 in DNA: TGCGCCAGCAGCCAAGACCTAGCGGGGGCCGGGGAGCTGTTTTTT. Amino acids: CASSQDLAGAGELFF.

The chain couples TRBV7-9 to TRBJ1-2; the match to TRBD1 covers 7 bases. The junction had 6 bases not matched to a gene; V was cut back by 1 base and J by 7 bases. The CDR3 spans 14 residues. Germline lookup yields CDR1 SEHNR and CDR2 FQNEAQ (reference sequence). The CDR3, as DNA: TGTGCCAGCAGCTTAGGAGGGGGCCATCGTGGCTACACCTTC. This sequence encodes CASSLGGGHRGYTF.

The chain combines TRBV27 with TRBJ2-3; 13 nucleotides match TRBD2. The ends lost 8 bases at V and 1 base at J; junction bases unmatched: 9. This CDR3 region has 17 residues. Germline CDR1 MNHEY, CDR2 SMNVEV (reference sequence). As DNA, the CDR3 is TGTGCCAGCGCCCGCCGTACTAGCGGGGGGGGCACAGATACGCAGTATTTT. Translation gives CASARRTSGGGTDTQYF.

The chain uses TRBV10-1 and TRBJ2-5; D might be TRBD2 (7 bases). The V end was cut by 5 bases, the J end by 5 bases, with 12 bases between. Germline-derived CDR1 and CDR2 are WNHNN and SYGVQD (reference sequence). This CDR3 spans 13 amino acids. The CDR3 is CASSHGGPETQYF. The DNA for the CDR3 is TGCGCCAGCAGTCACGGGGGGCCGGAGACCCAGTACTTC.

The chain joins TRBV11-3 to TRBJ2-3; D might be TRBD2 (6 bases). CDR3 length: 13 residues. Germline V gene sequence: CDR1 SGHNT, CDR2 YENEEA. Trimming pared 5 bases from V and 10 bases from J, leaving 16 bases between. This chain's CDR3 is CASSAGTAWSQYF. CDR3 coding DNA: TGTGCCAGCAGCGCAGGGACTGCCTGGTCGCAGTATTTT.

This chain connects TRBV10-3 to TRBJ1-4; possible D gene TRBD1, 5 bases. Trimming shortened V by 10 bases and J by 6 bases, and 15 bases separated the two germline ends. The V gene's germline CDR1 is ENHRY and CDR2 SYGVKD. The CDR3 runs 13 residues. CDR3 in amino acids: CATNSAGDEKLFF. CDR3 sequence (DNA): TGTGCCACCAATTCGGCGGGGGATGAAAAACTGTTTTTT.

This chain connects TRBV4-3 to TRBJ2-7, with 7 bases fitting TRBD1. Germline trimming cut 1 base from V and 3 bases from J; bases unmatched to any gene: 15. Germline CDR1 reads LGHNA; CDR2 reads YSLEER. CDR3 length: 18 residues. The CDR3 sequence is CASSQGHRDSLLSYEQYF. CDR3 sequence (DNA): TGCGCCAGCAGCCAAGGACACCGGGACAGCCTTTTAAGCTACGAGCAGTACTTC.

This clone was counted a few times. The genes are TRBV2 and TRBJ1-2; a weak D match, TRBD1 (5 bases). CDR3 length equals 15 residues. The germline V gene has CDR1 SNHLY and CDR2 FYNNEI. V gave up 5 bases and J gave up 3 bases, with 16 bases separating them. CDR3 in amino acids: CASSTSDREDYGYTF. The CDR3 coding sequence is TGTGCCAGCAGTACTTCCGACAGAGAGGACTATGGCTACACCTTC.

V usage is TRBV25-1 and J usage is TRBJ1-5; TRBD1 matches at 8 bases. The CDR3 extends over 16 amino acids. CDR1 MGHDK and CDR2 SYGVNS come from the germline V gene. After removal of 1 base from V and 4 bases from J, the junction contained 6 bases not matched to a gene. CDR3: CASSELGGQENQPQHF. As DNA, the CDR3 is TGTGCCAGCAGTGAATTGGGGGGACAGGAGAATCAGCCCCAGCATTTT.

The rearrangement links TRBV6-5 to TRBJ1-2; D gene ambiguous. The CDR3 length is 16 residues. The V gene lost 2 bases and the J gene lost 6 bases, with 19 bases spanning the gap. The V gene's germline CDR1 is MNHEY and CDR2 SVGAGI. DNA of the CDR3: TGTGCCAGCAGTTACGGGTTCAACTTCAATCAGGATGGCTACACCTTC. Translating gives CASSYGFNFNQDGYTF.

V gene TRBV10-3 combines with J gene TRBJ1-4; D perhaps matches TRBD1 (5 bases). V was trimmed by 2 bases and J by 2 bases, leaving 9 bases between them. This CDR3 contains 15 residues. Germline V gives CDR1 ENHRY, CDR2 SYGVKD. This chain's CDR3 is CAISEGRGTNEKLFF. The CDR3 bases are TGTGCCATCAGTGAGGGAAGGGGCACTAATGAAAAACTGTTTTTT.

The chain couples TRBV29-1 to TRBJ2-5, with 7 bases identical to TRBD1. Germline V gene lookup returns CDR1 SQVTM and CDR2 ANQGSEA. The CDR3 has 12 residues. Written as DNA, the CDR3 is TGCAGTGTCAGGGGGTCGGTTGAGACCCAGTACTTC. Its translation is CSVRGSVETQYF.

The rearrangement uses TRBV20-1 and TRBJ1-1; the match to TRBD1 covers 8 bases. With 5 bases clipped from V and 11 bases from J, the junction kept 4 bases outside the gene matches. This CDR3 is 10 amino acids long. Germline V lookup: CDR1 DFQATT, CDR2 SNEGSKA (reference sequence). CDR3 loop: CSALDREAFF. The CDR3 coding sequence is TGCAGTGCTCTGGACAGGGAGGCTTTCTTT.

This clone occurred a few times. The chain recombines TRBV2 with TRBJ2-7; TRBD1 matches 7 bases. The CDR3 is made up of 15 amino acids. Germline V gene sequence: CDR1 SNHLY, CDR2 FYNNEI. The V gene end was trimmed by 3 bases and the J gene end by 3 bases; junction bases not matched to a gene: 8. The DNA of the CDR3 is TGTGCCAGCAGTGAGCCGGGACAGAACTTCTACGAGCAGTACTTC. Its protein is CASSEPGQNFYEQYF.

This clone was recorded a few times. V is TRBV13 and J is TRBJ2-7; the D gene is possibly TRBD1 (8 bases). CDR1 PRHDT and CDR2 FYEKMQ come from the germline V gene (reference sequence). The CDR3 length is 14 residues. V was clipped by 3 bases and J by 2 bases, with 11 bases between them. The CDR3 reads CASSFTGGAYEQYF. CDR3 nucleotides: TGTGCCAGCAGCTTTACAGGGGGGGCCTACGAGCAGTACTTC.

J is TRBJ1-3 and V is TRBV11-2, with a possible D match to TRBD1 (6 bases). In germline, CDR1 is SGHAT, CDR2 FQNNGV. CDR3 size: 16 residues. V lost 2 bases and J 0 bases, leaving 11 bases between the germline ends. CDR3: CASSLKVDSSGNTIYF. CDR3 DNA: TGTGCCAGCAGCTTAAAGGTGGACAGCTCTGGAAACACCATATATTTT.